This T cell receptor (beta chain) was retrieved from a study of beta chain features in type 1 diabetes. There was one heparinised blood draw per donor, averaging roughly 100 mL. Purity above 95% was achieved in all sorted populations. The isolated RNA, all of it, was reverse transcribed, so expressed TCRB transcripts were what got sequenced. The study obtained an average of approximately 1 million reads from stem cell-like memory T cell samples. Data came from immunoSEQ multiplex PCR; TCRdb stores just in-frame clones and leaves some out. The repertoire consists of around 46,000 clones, with approximately 44% occurring once and the leading ten covering 0.1% to 0.15%. On this clone itself: What it recognizes is unknown.

The CDR3 is 12 amino acids. V lost 8 bases, J lost 7 bases, and 5 bases stayed unmatched. CDR1 GTSNPN and CDR2 SVGIG come from the germline V gene (reference sequence). Study-wide results and limits: People with Type 1 diabetes carried modestly yet significantly shorter TCRB CDR3s in all four CD4+ subsets.

The sequence was obtained from a man in his thirties or forties with type 1 diabetes. The chain combines TRBV30 with TRBJ2-1, with 10 bases matching TRBD2. The sequencing sample was made of stem cell memory CD4+ T cells from blood. CDR3 sequence reads: CAMSGRGNEQFF. CDR3 in DNA: TGTGCCATGAGCGGGAGGGGGAATGAGCAGTTCTTC. The whole variable domain, filled in from reference TRBV30 and TRBJ2-1, reads SQTIHQWPATLVQPVGSPLSLECTVEGTSNPNLYWYRQAAGRGLQLLFYSVGIGQISSEVPQNLSASRPQDRQFILSSKKLLLSDSGFYLCAMSGRGNEQFFGPGTRLTVL.